A selection of T cell receptor beta chains follows, all from one sample in a study of blood T cells in healthy people across ages. MiXCR, run by TCRdb on the 5' RACE reads, gives a single entry per CDR3 protein. The table records 1.2 million to 1.5 million distinct CDR3 sequences, approximately 38% of them present only once. The sequenced sample was blood. The receptors stem from a woman between 18 and 29 years old in good health. CDR3s include the opening cysteine and the closing phenylalanine or tryptophan. A D gene is named only where the DNA matches it firmly. Size tells how often a clone was seen (once, few, many) or the class of an expanded clone, and some rows leave it out.

clone_size	v_call	j_call	d_call	cdr3_aa	cdr3_nt
NA	TRBV9	TRBJ2-7	NA	CASSFRGELPDEQYF	TGTGCCAGCAGCTTTAGGGGGGAGCTTCCGGATGAGCAGTACTTC
NA	TRBV3-1	TRBJ2-1	TRBD2	CASSPLISGTDNEQFF	TGTGCCAGCAGCCCCCTAATTAGCGGGACGGACAATGAGCAGTTCTTC
NA	TRBV7-2	TRBJ2-7	TRBD1	CASSPGQETYEQYF	TGTGCCAGCAGCCCGGGACAGGAAACCTACGAGCAGTACTTC
few	TRBV20-1	TRBJ2-1	TRBD2	CSARGGSGGYNEQFF	TGCAGTGCTAGAGGCGGTAGCGGGGGGTACAATGAGCAGTTCTTC
NA	TRBV2	TRBJ1-1	TRBD1	CASSTAGGRNTEAVF	TGTGCCAGCAGTACCGCAGGGGGCCGGAACACTGAAGCTGTCTTT
NA	TRBV5-1	TRBJ2-7	NA	CASSPTSIKYEQYF	TGCGCCAGCAGCCCAACATCGATAAAATACGAGCAGTACTTC
few	TRBV5-1	TRBJ1-1	NA	CASSNQGSEAFF	TGCGCCAGCAGCAATCAGGGTTCTGAAGCTTTCTTT
few	TRBV6-5	TRBJ1-1	NA	CASTPRGPPQAEAFF	TGTGCCAGCACCCCAAGGGGTCCCCCCCAGGCTGAAGCTTTCTTT
many	TRBV10-3	TRBJ2-7	TRBD2	CAIAGGSEDEQYF	TGTGCCATCGCCGGCGGGAGTGAGGACGAGCAGTACTTC
many	TRBV20-1	TRBJ1-5	NA	CSARRGDQPQHF	TGCAGTGCTAGACGAGGGGATCAGCCCCAGCATTTT
NA	TRBV29-1	TRBJ2-5	NA	CSGRKGSNEQYF	TGCAGCGGTCGAAAGGGGAGCAATGAGCAGTACTTC
NA	TRBV5-4	TRBJ2-7	TRBD1	CASSRAGTGAIEQYF	TGTGCCAGCAGCCGAGCCGGGACAGGGGCAATCGAGCAGTACTTC
few	TRBV6-1	TRBJ2-7	TRBD2	CASSEAGRGGFLEQYF	TGTGCCAGCAGTGAAGCGGGGAGGGGAGGTTTTCTCGAGCAGTACTTC
few	TRBV25-1	TRBJ2-7	NA	CASSEDLSGNYEQYF	TGTGCCAGCAGTGAAGACCTTAGCGGCAACTACGAGCAGTACTTC
NA	TRBV12-3/TRBV12-4	TRBJ1-4	NA	CASTDYEKLFF	TGTGCCAGCACCGACTATGAAAAACTGTTTTTT
once	TRBV20-1	TRBJ2-7	TRBD1	CSLRDRGYEQYF	TGCAGTCTCAGGGACAGGGGGTACGAGCAGTACTTC
NA	TRBV11-2	TRBJ2-7	NA	CASSEDPNAYEQYF	TGTGCCAGCAGCGAAGACCCAAATGCCTACGAGCAGTACTTC
few	TRBV12-3/TRBV12-4	TRBJ1-2	NA	CASSLIGLGEGVYGYTF	TGTGCCAGCAGTTTAATCGGGCTAGGGGAAGGGGTCTATGGCTACACCTTC
many	TRBV12-3/TRBV12-4	TRBJ2-1	NA	CASSFRSGYNEQFF	TGTGCCAGCAGTTTTCGGTCGGGTTACAATGAGCAGTTCTTC
NA	TRBV6-1	TRBJ1-2	TRBD1	CASSYSGGSYGYTF	TGTGCCAGCAGTTATTCAGGGGGCAGCTATGGCTACACCTTC